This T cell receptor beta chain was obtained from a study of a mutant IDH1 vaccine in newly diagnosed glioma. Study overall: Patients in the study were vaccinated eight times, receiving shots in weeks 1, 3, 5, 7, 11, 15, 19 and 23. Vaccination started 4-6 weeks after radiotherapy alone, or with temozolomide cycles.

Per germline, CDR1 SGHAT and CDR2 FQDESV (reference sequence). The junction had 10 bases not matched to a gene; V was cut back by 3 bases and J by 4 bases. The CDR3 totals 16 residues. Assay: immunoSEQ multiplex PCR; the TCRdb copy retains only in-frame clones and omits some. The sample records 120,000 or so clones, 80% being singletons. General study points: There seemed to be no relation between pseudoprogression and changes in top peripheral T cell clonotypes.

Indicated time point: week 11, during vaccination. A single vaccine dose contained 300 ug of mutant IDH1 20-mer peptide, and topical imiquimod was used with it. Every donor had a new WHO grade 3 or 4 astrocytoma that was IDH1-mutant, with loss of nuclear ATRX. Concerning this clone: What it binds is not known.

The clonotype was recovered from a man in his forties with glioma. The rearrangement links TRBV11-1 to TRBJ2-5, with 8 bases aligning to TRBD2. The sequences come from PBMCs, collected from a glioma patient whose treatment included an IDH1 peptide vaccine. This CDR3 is CASSFPREGGPETQYF. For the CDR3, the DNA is TGTGCCAGCAGCTTTCCCCGGGAGGGGGGGCCAGAGACCCAGTACTTC.